Listed here are 11 T cell receptor beta chains from one sample, sequenced in a study of CD8 T cells in Susac syndrome. RNA, at about 0.45 to 1 ug, was reverse transcribed with random hexamers. Via MiXCR, TCRdb re-called the immunoSEQ multiplex PCR reads, giving one row per CDR3 protein. The data hold roughly 150,000 distinct CDR3 sequences, with 85% to 95% observed a single time. The sequenced sample was CD4+ T cells from PBMCs. These receptors were collected from a human donor with Susac syndrome.

The V gene is TRBV7-2, the J gene TRBJ2-7; 9 bases are shared with TRBD1. The CDR3 has 16 residues. J lost 3 bases, V lost 1 base, and 7 bases had no gene match. Germline lookup yields CDR1 SGHTA and CDR2 FQGNSA. CDR3 sequence (DNA): TGTGCCAGCAGCTTAGGTGGACAGGGGTATTACTACGAGCAGTACTTC. Its translation: CASSLGGQGYYYEQYF.

The rearrangement uses TRBV12-5 and TRBJ2-1; the match to TRBD1 covers 9 bases. Per germline, CDR1 LGHNT and CDR2 FRNRAP. The V segment lost 0 bases and the J segment 5 bases; nucleotides outside the gene matches: 5. The CDR3 sequence is 16 residues long. The CDR3 spells CASGLVDGQGNNEQFF. The CDR3 nucleotides read TGTGCTAGTGGTTTGGTAGACGGACAGGGGAACAATGAGCAGTTCTTC.

The chain couples TRBV20-1 to TRBJ2-1, with a tentative D call TRBD1 (5 bases). Trimming took 5 bases from V and 4 from J, leaving 12 bases between them. Germline V gene lookup returns CDR1 DFQATT and CDR2 SNEGSKA (reference sequence). The CDR3 has 13 residues. For the CDR3, the DNA is TGCAGTGCTCAGGGTTTAGGGTACAATGAGCAGTTCTTC. Its translation: CSAQGLGYNEQFF.

The V call is TRBV2, the J call TRBJ2-5; 8 nucleotides align to TRBD2. Germline V CDR1 and CDR2: SNHLY, FYNNEI. The CDR3 length is 14 residues. Losses at the gene ends were 2 bases for V and 4 bases for J; bases not matched to a gene: 3. The CDR3 nucleotides read TGTGCCAGCAGTGAACCGGGGGGGCGAGAGACCCAGTACTTC. As protein: CASSEPGGRETQYF.

The rearrangement uses TRBV20-1 and TRBJ1-1, with a possible D match to TRBD1 (6 bases). The ends were cut back, 2 bases at V and 1 base at J, with 20 bases in the middle. The CDR3 sequence is 17 residues long. Germline V gene lookup returns CDR1 DFQATT and CDR2 SNEGSKA (reference sequence). CDR3 in amino acids: CSARTARGGGKNTEAFF. The CDR3 bases are TGCAGTGCTAGAACGGCCAGGGGCGGTGGGAAGAACACTGAAGCTTTCTTT.

The rearrangement joins TRBV12-3 or TRBV12-4 to TRBJ2-5, with D maybe TRBD1 (5 bases). Between the trimmed V and J ends, which lost 3 bases and 5 bases, there was a span of 13 bases. The CDR3 is made up of 14 amino acids. CDR3 nucleotide sequence: TGTGCCAGCAGTTTGCGGCAGGGAAGGGAGACCCAGTACTTC. This gives the protein CASSLRQGRETQYF.

About this clonotype itself: One junction end disagrees with the germline gene, perhaps due to a read error. V usage is TRBV6-2 or TRBV6-3 and J usage is TRBJ2-7; D is possibly TRBD2 (6 bases). The CDR3 consists of 12 residues. CDR1 and CDR2 (germline): MNHEY, SVGEGT. The CDR3 DNA follows: TGTGCCAGCAGACCCGGGGAGGCGGAAGAGTCCTTC. Protein: CASRPGEAEESF.

The J gene is TRBJ1-2, the V gene TRBV9, with a weak D call TRBD1 (5 bases). V was cut by 3 bases and J by 6 bases, with 18 bases left in between. The CDR3 extends over 15 amino acids. Germline lookup yields CDR1 SGDLS and CDR2 YYNGEE. The CDR3 region is CASSAGHSGLDGYTF. Written as DNA, the CDR3 is TGTGCCAGCAGCGCCGGACACAGTGGACTCGATGGCTACACCTTC.

The chain recombines TRBV6-2 or TRBV6-3 with TRBJ1-5; D gene uncertain. Germline V gene data show CDR1 as MNHEY and CDR2 as SVGEGT. There are 13 residues in the CDR3. The V end lost 2 bases, the J end lost 3 bases, and 5 bases lay between the germline ends. CDR3: CASSYTVNQPQHF. The CDR3 DNA reads as TGTGCCAGCAGTTACACTGTCAATCAGCCCCAGCATTTT.

This chain joins TRBV28 and TRBJ2-1; 9 nucleotides align to TRBD2. Germline V gene data show CDR1 as MDHEN and CDR2 as SYDVKM. The CDR3 spans 17 residues. The J segment lost 8 bases and the V segment lost 6 bases, leaving 17 bases of the junction unmatched. The CDR3 DNA reads TGTGCCAGCAGCCCGACCGGGTTTCTAGCGGGGAGGGATGAGCAGTTCTTC. Its translation is CASSPTGFLAGRDEQFF.

V gene TRBV12-3 or TRBV12-4 combines with J gene TRBJ2-7; TRBD1 is a possible D gene (5 bases). V gave up 3 bases and J gave up 6 bases, with 12 bases separating them. The CDR3 sequence is 13 residues long. For the CDR3, the DNA is TGTGCCAGCAGTTTTATCAGGGTGGGCGAGCAGTACTTC. As protein: CASSFIRVGEQYF.